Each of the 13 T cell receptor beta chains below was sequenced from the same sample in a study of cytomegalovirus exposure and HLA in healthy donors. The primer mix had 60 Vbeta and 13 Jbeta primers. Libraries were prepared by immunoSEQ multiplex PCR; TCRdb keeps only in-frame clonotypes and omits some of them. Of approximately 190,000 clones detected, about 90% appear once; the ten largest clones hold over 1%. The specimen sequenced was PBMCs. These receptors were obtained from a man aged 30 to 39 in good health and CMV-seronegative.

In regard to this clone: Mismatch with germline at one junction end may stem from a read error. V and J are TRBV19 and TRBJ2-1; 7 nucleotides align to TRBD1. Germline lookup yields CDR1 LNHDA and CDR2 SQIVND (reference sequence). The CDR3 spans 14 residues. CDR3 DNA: TGTGCCAGTACCCCGACAGGGACGGGCAATGGGCAGTTCTTC. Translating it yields CASTPTGTGNGQFF. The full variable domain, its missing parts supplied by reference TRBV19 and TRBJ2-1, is DGGITQSPKYLFRKEGQNVTLSCEQNLNHDAMYWYRQDPGQGLRLIYYSQIVNDFQKGDIAEGYSVSREKKESFPLTVTSAQKNPTAFYLCASTPTGTGNGQFFGPGTRLTVL.

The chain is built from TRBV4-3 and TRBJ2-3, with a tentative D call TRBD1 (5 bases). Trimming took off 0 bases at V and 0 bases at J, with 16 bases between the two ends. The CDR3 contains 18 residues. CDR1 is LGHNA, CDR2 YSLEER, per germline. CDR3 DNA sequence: TGCGCCAGCAGCCAAGAACTTTCTACCGGACACAGCACAGATACGCAGTATTTT. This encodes CASSQELSTGHSTDTQYF.

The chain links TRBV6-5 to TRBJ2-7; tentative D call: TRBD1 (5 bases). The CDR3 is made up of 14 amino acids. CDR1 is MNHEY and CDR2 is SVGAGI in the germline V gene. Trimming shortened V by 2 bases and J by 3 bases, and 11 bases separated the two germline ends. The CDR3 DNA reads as TGTGCCAGCAGTTACGGGCGACAGTTCTACGAGCAGTACTTC. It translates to CASSYGRQFYEQYF.

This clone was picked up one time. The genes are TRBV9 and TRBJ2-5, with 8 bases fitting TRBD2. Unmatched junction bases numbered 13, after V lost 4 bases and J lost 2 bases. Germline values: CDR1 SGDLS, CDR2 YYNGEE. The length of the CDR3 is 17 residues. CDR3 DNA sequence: TGTGCCAGCAGCCCCCGAGGGCGGGGGGCGTCTCAAGAGACCCAGTACTTC. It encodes CASSPRGRGASQETQYF.

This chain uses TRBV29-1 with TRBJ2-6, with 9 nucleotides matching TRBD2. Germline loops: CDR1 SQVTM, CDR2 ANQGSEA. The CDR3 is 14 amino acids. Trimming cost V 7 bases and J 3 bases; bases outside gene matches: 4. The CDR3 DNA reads TGCAGCGCGCGGGGGGGCTTTGGGGCCAACGTCCTGACTTTC. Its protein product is CSARGGFGANVLTF.

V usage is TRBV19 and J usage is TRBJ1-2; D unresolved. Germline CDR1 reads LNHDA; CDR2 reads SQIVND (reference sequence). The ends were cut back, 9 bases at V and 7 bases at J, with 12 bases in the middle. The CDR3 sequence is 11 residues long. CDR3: CARYGQGGYTF. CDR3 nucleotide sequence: TGTGCCAGGTATGGGCAAGGTGGCTACACCTTC.

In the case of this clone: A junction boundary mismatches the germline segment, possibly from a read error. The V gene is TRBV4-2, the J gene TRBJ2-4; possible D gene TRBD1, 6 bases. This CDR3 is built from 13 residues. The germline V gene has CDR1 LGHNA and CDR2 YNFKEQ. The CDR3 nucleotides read TGTGCCAGCAGCCAAGATAGGGGCACCGGGACAAACTTC. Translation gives CASSQDRGTGTNF.

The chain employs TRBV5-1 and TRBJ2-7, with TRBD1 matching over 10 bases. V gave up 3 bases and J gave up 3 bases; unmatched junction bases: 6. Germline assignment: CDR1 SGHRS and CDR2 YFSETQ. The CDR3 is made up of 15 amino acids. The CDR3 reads CASSSYGQGVYEQYF. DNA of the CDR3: TGCGCCAGCAGCTCATACGGACAGGGGGTCTACGAGCAGTACTTC.

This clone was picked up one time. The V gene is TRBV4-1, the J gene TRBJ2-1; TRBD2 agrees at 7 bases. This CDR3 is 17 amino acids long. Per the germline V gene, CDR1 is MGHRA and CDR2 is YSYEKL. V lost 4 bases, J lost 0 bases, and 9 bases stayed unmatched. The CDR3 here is CASSRGSGPSSYNEQFF. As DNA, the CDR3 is TGCGCCAGCAGCCGAGGTAGCGGGCCGAGCTCCTACAATGAGCAGTTCTTC.

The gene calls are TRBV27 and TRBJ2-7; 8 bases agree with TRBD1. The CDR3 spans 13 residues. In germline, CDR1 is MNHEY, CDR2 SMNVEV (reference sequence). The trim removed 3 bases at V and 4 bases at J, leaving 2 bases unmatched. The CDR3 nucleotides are TGTGCCAGCAGTTTTCAGGGGGCGTACGAGCAGTACTTC. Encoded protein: CASSFQGAYEQYF.

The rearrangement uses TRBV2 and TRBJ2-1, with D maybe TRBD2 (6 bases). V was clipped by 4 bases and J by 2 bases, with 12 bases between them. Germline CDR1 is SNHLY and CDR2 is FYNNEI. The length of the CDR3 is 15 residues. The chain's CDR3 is CASSGVGLTYNEQFF. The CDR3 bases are TGTGCCAGCAGTGGGGTGGGACTTACCTACAATGAGCAGTTCTTC.

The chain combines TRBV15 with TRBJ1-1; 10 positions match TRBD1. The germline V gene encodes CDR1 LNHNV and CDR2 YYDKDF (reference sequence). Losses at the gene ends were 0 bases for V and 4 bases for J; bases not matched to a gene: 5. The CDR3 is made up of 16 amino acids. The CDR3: CATSRDRQGAFTEAFF. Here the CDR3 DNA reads TGTGCCACCAGCAGAGATAGACAGGGGGCATTCACTGAAGCTTTCTTT.

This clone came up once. The chain's CDR3 is CASRLAGRNSPLHF. In nucleotides, the CDR3 is TGTGCCAGCAGGCTTGCAGGGCGGAATTCACCCCTCCACTTT. V usage is TRBV28 and J usage is TRBJ1-6; D may be TRBD1 (5 bases). The V end lost 6 bases, the J end lost 7 bases, and 13 bases lay between the germline ends. CDR1 and CDR2 (germline): MDHEN, SYDVKM. There are 14 residues in the CDR3. Full variable domain (remainder filled in from reference TRBV28 and TRBJ1-6): DVKVTQSSRYLVKRTGEKVFLECVQDMDHENMFWYRQDPGLGLRLIYFSYDVKMKEKGDIPEGYSVSREKKERFSLILESASTNQTSMYLCASRLAGRNSPLHFGNGTRLTVT.